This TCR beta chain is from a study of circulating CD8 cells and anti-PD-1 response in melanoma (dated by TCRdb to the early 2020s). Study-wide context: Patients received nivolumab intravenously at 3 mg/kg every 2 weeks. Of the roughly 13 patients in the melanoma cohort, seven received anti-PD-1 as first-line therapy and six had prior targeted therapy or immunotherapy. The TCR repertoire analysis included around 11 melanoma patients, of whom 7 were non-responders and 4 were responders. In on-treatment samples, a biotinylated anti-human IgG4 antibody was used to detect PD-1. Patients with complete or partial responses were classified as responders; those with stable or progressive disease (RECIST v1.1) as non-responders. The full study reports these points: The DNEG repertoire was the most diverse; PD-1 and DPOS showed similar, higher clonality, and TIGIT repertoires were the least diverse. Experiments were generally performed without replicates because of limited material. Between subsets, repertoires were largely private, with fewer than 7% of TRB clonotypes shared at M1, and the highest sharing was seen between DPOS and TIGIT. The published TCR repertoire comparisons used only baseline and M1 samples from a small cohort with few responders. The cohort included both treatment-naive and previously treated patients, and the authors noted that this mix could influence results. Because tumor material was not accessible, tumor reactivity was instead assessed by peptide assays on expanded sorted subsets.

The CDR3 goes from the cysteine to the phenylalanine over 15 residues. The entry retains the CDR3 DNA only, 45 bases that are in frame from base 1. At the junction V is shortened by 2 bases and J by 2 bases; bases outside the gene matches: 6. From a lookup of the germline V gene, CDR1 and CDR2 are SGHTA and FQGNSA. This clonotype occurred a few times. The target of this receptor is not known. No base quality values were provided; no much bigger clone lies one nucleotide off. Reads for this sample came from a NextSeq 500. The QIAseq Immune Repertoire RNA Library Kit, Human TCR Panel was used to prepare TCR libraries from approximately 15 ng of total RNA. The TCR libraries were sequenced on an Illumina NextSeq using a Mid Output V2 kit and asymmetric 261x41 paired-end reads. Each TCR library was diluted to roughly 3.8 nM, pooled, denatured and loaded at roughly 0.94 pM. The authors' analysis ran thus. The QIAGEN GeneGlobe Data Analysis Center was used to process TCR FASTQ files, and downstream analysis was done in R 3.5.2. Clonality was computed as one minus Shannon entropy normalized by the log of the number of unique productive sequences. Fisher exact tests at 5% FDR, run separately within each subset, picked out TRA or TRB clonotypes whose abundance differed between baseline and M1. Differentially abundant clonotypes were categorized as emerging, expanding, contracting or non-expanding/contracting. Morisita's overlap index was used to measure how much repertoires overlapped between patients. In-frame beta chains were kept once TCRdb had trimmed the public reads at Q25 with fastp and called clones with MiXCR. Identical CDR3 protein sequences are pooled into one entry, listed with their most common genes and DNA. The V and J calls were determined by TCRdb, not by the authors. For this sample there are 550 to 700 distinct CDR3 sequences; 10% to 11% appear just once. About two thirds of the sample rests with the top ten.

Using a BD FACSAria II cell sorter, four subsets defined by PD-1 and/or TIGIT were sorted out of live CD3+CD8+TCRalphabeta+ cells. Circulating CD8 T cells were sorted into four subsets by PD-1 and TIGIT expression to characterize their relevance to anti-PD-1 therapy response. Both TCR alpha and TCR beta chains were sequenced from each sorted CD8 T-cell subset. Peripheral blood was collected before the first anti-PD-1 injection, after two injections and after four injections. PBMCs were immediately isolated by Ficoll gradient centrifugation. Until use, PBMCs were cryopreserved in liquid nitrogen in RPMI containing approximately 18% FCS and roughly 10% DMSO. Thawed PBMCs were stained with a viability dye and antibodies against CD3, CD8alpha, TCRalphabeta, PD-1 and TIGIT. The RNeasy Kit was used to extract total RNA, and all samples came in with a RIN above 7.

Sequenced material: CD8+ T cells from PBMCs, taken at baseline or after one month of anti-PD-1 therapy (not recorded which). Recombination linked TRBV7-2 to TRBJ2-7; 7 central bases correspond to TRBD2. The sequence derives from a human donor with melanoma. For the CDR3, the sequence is CASSLWSSGTYEQYF. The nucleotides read TGTGCCAGCAGCTTATGGTCTAGCGGAACCTACGAGCAGTACTTC.